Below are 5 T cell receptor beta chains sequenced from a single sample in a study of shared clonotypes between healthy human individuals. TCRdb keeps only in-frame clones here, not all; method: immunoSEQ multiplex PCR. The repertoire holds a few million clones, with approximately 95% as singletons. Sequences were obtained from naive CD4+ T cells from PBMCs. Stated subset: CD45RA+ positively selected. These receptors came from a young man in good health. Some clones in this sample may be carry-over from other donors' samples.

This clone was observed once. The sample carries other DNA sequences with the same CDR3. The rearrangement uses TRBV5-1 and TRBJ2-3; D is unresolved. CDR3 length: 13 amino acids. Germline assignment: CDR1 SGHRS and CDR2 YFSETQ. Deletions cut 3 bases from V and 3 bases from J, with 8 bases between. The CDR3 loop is CASSSGRTDTQYF. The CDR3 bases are TGCGCCAGCAGCTCCGGACGGACAGATACGCAGTATTTT.

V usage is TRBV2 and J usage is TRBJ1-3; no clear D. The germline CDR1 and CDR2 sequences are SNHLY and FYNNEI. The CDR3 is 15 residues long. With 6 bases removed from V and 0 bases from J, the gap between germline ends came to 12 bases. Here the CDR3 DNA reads TGTGCCAGCAGACGACCAAGGTCCTCTGGAAACACCATATATTTT. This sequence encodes CASRRPRSSGNTIYF.

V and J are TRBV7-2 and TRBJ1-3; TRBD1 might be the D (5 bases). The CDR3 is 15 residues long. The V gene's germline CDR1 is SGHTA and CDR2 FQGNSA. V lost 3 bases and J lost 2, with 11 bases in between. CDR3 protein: CASSFESGPGNTIYF. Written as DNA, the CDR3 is TGTGCCAGCAGCTTCGAGTCAGGGCCTGGAAACACCATATATTTT.

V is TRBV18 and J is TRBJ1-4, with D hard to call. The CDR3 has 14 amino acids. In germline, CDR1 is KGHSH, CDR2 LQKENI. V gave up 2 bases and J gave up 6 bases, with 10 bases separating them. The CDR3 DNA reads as TGTGCCAGCTCACCATGGCAGGCCGATGAAAAACTGTTTTTT. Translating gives CASSPWQADEKLFF. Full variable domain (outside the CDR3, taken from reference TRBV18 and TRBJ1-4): NAGVMQNPRHLVRRRGQEARLRCSPMKGHSHVYWYRQLPEEGLKFMVYLQKENIIDESGMPKERFSAEFPKEGPSILRIQQVVRGDSAAYFCASSPWQADEKLFFGSGTQLSVL.

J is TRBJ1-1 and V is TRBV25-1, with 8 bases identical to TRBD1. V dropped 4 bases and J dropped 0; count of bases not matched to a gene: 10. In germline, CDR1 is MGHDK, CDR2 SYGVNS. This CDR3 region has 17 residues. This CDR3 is CASSALGQGDLNTEAFF. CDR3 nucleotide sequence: TGTGCCAGCAGTGCTTTAGGACAGGGCGATCTGAACACTGAAGCTTTCTTT. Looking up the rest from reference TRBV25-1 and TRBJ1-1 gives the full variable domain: EADIYQTPRYLVIGTGKKITLECSQTMGHDKMYWYQQDPGMELHLIHYSYGVNSTEKGDLSSESTVSRIRTEHFPLTLESARPSHTSQYLCASSALGQGDLNTEAFFGQGTRLTVV.